This TCR beta chain came from a study of cytomegalovirus exposure and HLA in healthy donors (dated by TCRdb to between 2016 and 2019). Regarding the study in general: In an earlier analysis of approximately 640 of the donors, about 270 Gb of sequence data and just under 120 million unique TCR beta sequences from about 190 million T cells were reported. An earlier analysis of several hundred of the donors applied high-throughput TCR beta sequencing to assess whether each TCR beta V gene segment acted as functional or pseudogenic. Of the roughly 400 genotyped donors, less than 90% were placed in the genetic ancestry cluster associated with self-reported Caucasian donors. High-throughput TCR immunosequencing, statistical association of individual TCRs with disease status, and machine learning were combined to predict cytomegalovirus infection status. The aim of the study was to test whether cataloging public T cell receptors could identify signatures of past pathogen exposure. Donor age, sex, ethnicity and CMV serostatus were compiled together with the repertoire data. The later analysis used no new phenotypic data to find candidate immune exposures, relying instead on TCR beta sequences and their occurrence across donors. Along with the approximately 600-subject first cohort, a separate validation cohort of more than 90 different subjects was used. Several DR-DQ haplotypes were handled as single units for association and clustering because linkage in the cohort was strong. Typing coverage varied by locus: about 620-630 donors for A, B, C, DRB1 and DQB1; around 560 for DQA1; around 570 for DPA1; roughly 470 for DPB1. Class I and class II HLA loci were covered by the typing at four-digit resolution. A later genetic analysis used genome-wide SNP genotypes for about 60% of the roughly 670 donors, treating that subset as a discovery cohort. Using immunosequencing, the study profiled T cell repertoires from approximately 700 subjects and related those repertoires to cytomegalovirus serostatus. All discovery cohort repertoires had been generated using a single sequencing platform. On average, approximately 250,000 unique TCR beta nucleotide sequences were sequenced per donor among a few hundred genotyped donors of the cohort, with 15% to 20% of those sequences being non-productive. An early release that covered fewer than 800 HLA-typed donors contained 250 to 350 gigabases of sequencing data and 85 million to 100 million unique TCR sequences. A later analysis re-analyzed previously published TCR beta repertoires from 600 to 850 donors and added high-resolution HLA genotyping to study TCR occurrence patterns. Overall study results and their limits: In a later analysis, TCR association rates were found to vary across HLA loci, with the most associated TCRs seen for DRB1 alleles and the fewest for HLA-C alleles. Most TCR sequences were seen in very few donors, while some public TCRs were found in many individuals. A later genetic analysis reported fewer N-insertions in productive TCRs among donors in an Asian-associated ancestry cluster than the roughly 640-donor mean. It was suggested by the authors that the approach could potentially be generalized to other disease states and immunological phenotypes. Only TCR beta chains were sequenced in this cohort, and the absence of alpha or paired-chain data limited detectable features. Most CMV-associated TCR beta chains appeared to be HLA-restricted in a later analysis, and the HLA associations seemed to be driven largely by CMV exposure. At a false discovery rate of 0.05, a later analysis linked 16,951 TCR beta sequences to specific HLA alleles. Assigning TCR associations to individual alleles was difficult when HLA alleles, especially DR and DQ, strongly co-occurred. An earlier analysis of some 590 of the donors showed that most TCR beta V segments appeared in productive rearrangements either about 90% or about 30% of the time, which broadly matched IMGT annotations. In a later genetic analysis, a missense DCLRE1C variant was associated with V-gene and J-gene trimming of TCR beta chains, and the association was replicated in an independent cohort. The classifier was reported to diagnose cytomegalovirus status with high specificity and sensitivity in both the original cohort and the validation cohort. In the study, approximately 160 TCR beta chains were listed as associated with cytomegalovirus. A further reported finding was that TCR beta sequences accurately predicted the HLA-A and HLA-B alleles for most subjects in the first cohort. A few of the identified cytomegalovirus-associated TCR beta chains were confirmed in vitro to be specific for cytomegalovirus antigens. According to a later analysis, parvovirus B19, influenza, CMV and Epstein-Barr virus appeared linked to several top co-occurrence clusters. Because the 87-base-pair reads could not distinguish some IMGT-functional V segments, including TRBV6-2 and TRBV6-3, those segments were excluded. For the cohort, immune exposure information was limited to CMV serostatus. A cluster of highly shared sequence variants was judged likely to be a technical artifact of the sequencing pipeline. A later analysis found that HLA-associated TCR beta chains were more clonally expanded and had lower generation probabilities than equally common non-associated chains. Because some donors lacked HLA typing at each locus, the association tests relied only on the typed subset. Roughly uniform sequencing depth across donors was assumed in presence/absence analyses, although this assumption may not hold. Correlated functional status among segregating V segments might be attributable to linkage disequilibrium, but an unknown experimental factor could not be ruled out. The earlier analysis of some 540 of the donors excluded 15 to 20 rarely observed V segments, including chromosome 9 orphons, because counts were too low.

On this clone: Its antigen is currently not known. No base qualities exist here, and no much larger clone lies one base off it. The same CDR3 arises from other DNA sequences in this sample as well.

CDR1 is given as MNHEY and CDR2 as SMNVEV, both from the germline V gene (reference sequence). At the junction V is shortened by 7 bases and J by 0 bases; bases outside the gene matches: 8. Its CDR3 holds 16 amino acids, cysteine through phenylalanine. Kept here is only the CDR3 DNA, which spans 48 bases and is read in frame from base 1. To prepare the library, the immunoSEQ multiplex PCR assay was applied. The multiplex PCR relied on a mix of 60 forward primers for TCR Vbeta segments and 13 reverse primers for TCR Jbeta segments. Amplification of the CDR3 region of rearranged TCR beta genes was performed with a multiplex PCR assay on genomic DNA. The amplified TCR beta libraries were sequenced on the Illumina HiSeq System as 87-base-pair reads. Turning to the authors' computational methods: In a later analysis, some 80 million unique TCR beta chains were counted across the roughly 610 repertoires, and around 10 million of these chains were shared by at least two donors. A nearest-neighbor algorithm error-corrected the raw reads and collapsed the reads into unique sequences, merging closely related sequences to remove PCR and sequencing errors. V, D and J gene segments were assigned by aligning CDR3 sequences to IMGT reference sequences. For a sequence to be retained, a match of at least six nucleotides to both a V gene segment and a J gene segment was required. Rearrangements were called productive when the CDR3 lacked stop codons and stayed in frame with V and J; all others were non-productive. CDR3 was defined according to IMGT convention as the region running from the second conserved V-encoded cysteine to the conserved J-encoded phenylalanine. The earlier analysis of some 600 of the donors excluded sequences that lacked an unambiguous match to a single V gene segment. In an earlier analysis of some 590 of the donors, V segments were called functional above 56.7% productive rearrangements and were called segregating when the between-donor standard deviation exceeded 5%. To diagnose cytomegalovirus status from the catalog of TCR beta chain sequences, a statistical classification framework was built. In a later analysis, V and J genes were assigned by comparing TCR nucleotide sequences against IMGT/GENE-DB human TR gene sequences. Using the TCRdist pipeline, a later analysis assigned CDR3 sequences along with most-parsimonious VDJ recombination scenarios. A later analysis defined each TCR beta chain by its CDR3 amino acid sequence plus V-gene family, and excluded reads lacking a unique V-gene family. To address suspected cross-contamination and a sequencing artifact, a later analysis removed 550 to 750 highly shared, low-generation-probability nucleotide sequences. For each public chain, a later analysis derived a clonal expansion index from normalized ranks of inferred template counts within each repertoire. A later analysis computed generation probabilities with a VDJ recombination model fitted to out-of-frame rearrangements, and checked the results against IGoR. In a later analysis, hypergeometric tests were used to score TCR-TCR, TCR-HLA and TCR-CMV co-occurrence, with a repertoire-size bias correction applied to TCR pairs. In a later analysis, false discovery rates were estimated by permuting HLA or CMV assignments 20 times. In a later analysis, co-occurring TCRs were grouped with DBSCAN, and TCRdist sequence similarity was added when clustering was performed within HLA-allele-positive subsets. Repertoires with fewer than 30,000 or more than 120,000 public chains were left out of co-occurrence clustering, as were a handful of repertoires with anomalous nucleotide sharing. TCRdb retrieved this table from immuneACCESS and kept in-frame rearrangements only. Not all clones are present; in checked studies, unresolved V genes account for under half, and no reason is known for the remainder. The V and J calls and the clone size are those of that table, but D and trimming were determined from the DNA. This sample holds over 70,000 clones; approximately 80% were observed only once. Around 3.5% of the sample lies in the top ten.

The cohort was made up of roughly 670 healthy bone marrow donors. All cohort members were sampled while nominally healthy, although unrecorded immune exposures were likely present. The donor was CMV seronegative and was included in the group of about 350 seronegative cohort members. Each donor provided a peripheral blood sample, and peripheral blood mononuclear cells were used for TCR beta sequencing. Genomic DNA was extracted from the blood cell samples with the Qiagen DNeasy Blood Extraction Kit. This chain joins TRBV27 to TRBJ2-1; TRBD1 lines up with 8 middle nucleotides. Sequences were obtained from PBMCs. The sequence derives from a man in his thirties or forties in good health and CMV-seronegative. The sequence in DNA is TGTGCCAGCAAGATGGGACAGGCGAACTCCTACAATGAGCAGTTCTTC. Translated, it gives CASKMGQANSYNEQFF.